This entry concerns a single TCR beta chain. Its target is unknown. The V gene lost 4 bases and the J gene lost 3 bases, with 14 bases spanning the gap. Looked up from germline, CDR1 is SGDLS and CDR2 is YYNGEE. The CDR3 loop spans 14 amino acids. The data originate from a study of radiotherapy plus CTLA-4 blockade in lung cancer. Study observations and caveats: Expansion in blood of tumor-derived TCR clones was seen after radiotherapy plus ipilimumab. Reports state that early shifts in blood T cell clones, with interferon-beta, best predicted response.

Repertoires were generated with immunoSEQ multiplex PCR, while TCRdb's copy carries only in-frame clones and drops some. The table includes tens of thousands of clones, 79% detected once. This rearrangement joins TRBV9 to TRBJ2-7; D is undetermined. The source was peripheral blood, collected from a patient treated with radiotherapy plus ipilimumab. This clonotype was sampled from a human donor with non-small cell lung cancer that progressed on radiotherapy plus ipilimumab. Here the CDR3 DNA reads TGTGCCAGCAGCCCCTCCAGTGTGGGCTACGAGCAGTACTTC. This gives the protein CASSPSSVGYEQYF.